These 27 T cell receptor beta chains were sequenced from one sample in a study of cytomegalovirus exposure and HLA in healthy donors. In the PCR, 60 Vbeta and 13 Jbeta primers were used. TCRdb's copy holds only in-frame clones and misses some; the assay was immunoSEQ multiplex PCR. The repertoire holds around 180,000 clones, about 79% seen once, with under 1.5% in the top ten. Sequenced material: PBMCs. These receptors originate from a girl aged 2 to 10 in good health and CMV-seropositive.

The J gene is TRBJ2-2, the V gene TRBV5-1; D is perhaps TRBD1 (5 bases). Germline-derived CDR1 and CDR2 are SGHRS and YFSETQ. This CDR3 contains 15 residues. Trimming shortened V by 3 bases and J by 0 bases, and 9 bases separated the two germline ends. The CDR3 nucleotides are TGCGCCAGCAGCTCTGGGGCTCCGAACACCGGGGAGCTGTTTTTT. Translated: CASSSGAPNTGELFF.

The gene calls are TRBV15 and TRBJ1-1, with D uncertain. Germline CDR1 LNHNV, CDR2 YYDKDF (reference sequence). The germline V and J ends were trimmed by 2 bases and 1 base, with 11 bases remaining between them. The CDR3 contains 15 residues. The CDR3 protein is CATSRPVTGNTEAFF. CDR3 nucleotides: TGTGCCACCAGCAGACCGGTGACGGGGAACACTGAAGCTTTCTTT.

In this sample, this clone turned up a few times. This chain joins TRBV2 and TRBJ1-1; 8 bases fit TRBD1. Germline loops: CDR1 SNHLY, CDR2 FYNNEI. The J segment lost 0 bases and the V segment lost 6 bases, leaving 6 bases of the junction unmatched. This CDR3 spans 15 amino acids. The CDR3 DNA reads TGTGCCAGCAGGGGGGACAGGAGGATGAACACTGAAGCTTTCTTT. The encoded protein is CASRGDRRMNTEAFF. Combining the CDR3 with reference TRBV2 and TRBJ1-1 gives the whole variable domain EPEVTQTPSHQVTQMGQEVILRCVPISNHLYFYWYRQILGQKVEFLVSFYNNEISEKSEIFDDQFSVERPDGSNFTLKIRSTKLEDSAMYFCASRGDRRMNTEAFFGQGTRLTVV.

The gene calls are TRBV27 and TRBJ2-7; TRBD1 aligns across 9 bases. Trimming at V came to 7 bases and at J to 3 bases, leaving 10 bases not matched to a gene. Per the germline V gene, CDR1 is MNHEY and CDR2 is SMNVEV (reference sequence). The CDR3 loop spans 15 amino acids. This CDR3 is CASTITGGNLYEQYF. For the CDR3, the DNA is TGTGCCAGCACCATCACAGGGGGCAATCTCTACGAGCAGTACTTC.

DNA for the CDR3: TGTGCCAGCAGGGTGGAGGGAGAGGGCGGGGAGCTGTTTTTT. Amino acids: CASRVEGEGGELFF. The chain links TRBV11-3 to TRBJ2-2; D may be TRBD2 (6 bases). The CDR3 length is 14 residues. Germline CDR1 reads SGHNT; CDR2 reads YENEEA. V lost 6 bases and J 7 bases, leaving 15 bases between the germline ends.

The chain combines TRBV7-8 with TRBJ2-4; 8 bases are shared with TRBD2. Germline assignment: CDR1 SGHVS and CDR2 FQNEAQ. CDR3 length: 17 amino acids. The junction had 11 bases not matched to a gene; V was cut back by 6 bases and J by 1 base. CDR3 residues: CASRALAASGAKNIQYF. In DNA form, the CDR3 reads TGTGCCAGCAGGGCACTAGCGGCTTCCGGGGCCAAAAACATTCAGTACTTC.

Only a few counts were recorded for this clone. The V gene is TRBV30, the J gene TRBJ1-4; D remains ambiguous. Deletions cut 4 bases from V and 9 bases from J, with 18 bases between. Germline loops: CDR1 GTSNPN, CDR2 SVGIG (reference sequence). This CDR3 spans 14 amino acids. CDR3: CAWTTISGSKKLFF. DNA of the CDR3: TGTGCCTGGACAACGATCTCGGGATCGAAAAAACTGTTTTTT.

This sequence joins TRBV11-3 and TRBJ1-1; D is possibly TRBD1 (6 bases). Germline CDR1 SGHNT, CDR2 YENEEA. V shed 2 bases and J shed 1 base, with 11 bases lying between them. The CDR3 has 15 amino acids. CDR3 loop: CASSLRGQPNTEAFF. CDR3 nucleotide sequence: TGTGCCAGCAGCTTACGAGGACAGCCGAACACTGAAGCTTTCTTT. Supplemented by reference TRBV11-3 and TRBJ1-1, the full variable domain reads EAGVVQSPRYKIIEKKQPVAFWCNPISGHNTLYWYLQNLGQGPELLIRYENEEAVDDSQLPKDRFSAERLKGVDSTLKIQPAELGDSAVYLCASSLRGQPNTEAFFGQGTRLTVV.

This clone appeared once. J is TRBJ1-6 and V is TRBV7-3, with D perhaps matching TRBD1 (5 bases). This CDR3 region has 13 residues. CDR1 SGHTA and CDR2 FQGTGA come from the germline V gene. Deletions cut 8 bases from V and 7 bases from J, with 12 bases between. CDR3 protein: CASAAGGNSPLHF. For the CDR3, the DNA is TGTGCCAGCGCCGCCGGGGGGAATTCACCCCTCCACTTT.

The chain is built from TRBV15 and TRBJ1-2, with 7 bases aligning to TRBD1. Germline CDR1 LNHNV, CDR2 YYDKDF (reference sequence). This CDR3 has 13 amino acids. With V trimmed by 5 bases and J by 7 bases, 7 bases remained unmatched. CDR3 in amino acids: CATSRQGSSGYTF. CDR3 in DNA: TGTGCCACCAGCCGACAGGGCAGTAGTGGCTACACCTTC. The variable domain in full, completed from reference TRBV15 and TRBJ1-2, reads DAMVIQNPRYQVTQFGKPVTLSCSQTLNHNVMYWYQQKSSQAPKLLFHYYDKDFNNEADTPDNFQSRRPNTSFCFLDIRSPGLGDTAMYLCATSRQGSSGYTFGSGTRLTVV.

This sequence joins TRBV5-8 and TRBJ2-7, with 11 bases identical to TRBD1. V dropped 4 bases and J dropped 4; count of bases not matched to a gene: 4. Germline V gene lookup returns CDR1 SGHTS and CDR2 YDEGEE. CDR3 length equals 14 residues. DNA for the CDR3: TGTGCCAGCAGCCGGACAGGGGGCTATTACGAGCAGTACTTC. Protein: CASSRTGGYYEQYF.

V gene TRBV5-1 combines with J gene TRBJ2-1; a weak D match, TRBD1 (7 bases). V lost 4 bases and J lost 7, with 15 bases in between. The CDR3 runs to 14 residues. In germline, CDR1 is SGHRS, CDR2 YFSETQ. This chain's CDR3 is CASSLQGGRNEQFF. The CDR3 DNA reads TGCGCCAGCAGCCTCCAGGGGGGTCGGAATGAGCAGTTCTTC.

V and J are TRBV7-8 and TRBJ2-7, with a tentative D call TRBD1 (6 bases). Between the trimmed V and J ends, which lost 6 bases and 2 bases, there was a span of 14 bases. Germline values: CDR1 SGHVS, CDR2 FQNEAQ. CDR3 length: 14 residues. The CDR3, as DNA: TGTGCCAGCAGTCGACAGGAAGGACCCTACGAGCAGTACTTC. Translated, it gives CASSRQEGPYEQYF.

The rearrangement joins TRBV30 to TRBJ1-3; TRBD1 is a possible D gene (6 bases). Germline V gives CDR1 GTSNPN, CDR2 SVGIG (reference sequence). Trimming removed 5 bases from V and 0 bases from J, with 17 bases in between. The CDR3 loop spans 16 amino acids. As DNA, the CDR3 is TGTGCCTGGGGACCCCCGTGGGGGCTCTCTGGAAACACCATATATTTT. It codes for CAWGPPWGLSGNTIYF.

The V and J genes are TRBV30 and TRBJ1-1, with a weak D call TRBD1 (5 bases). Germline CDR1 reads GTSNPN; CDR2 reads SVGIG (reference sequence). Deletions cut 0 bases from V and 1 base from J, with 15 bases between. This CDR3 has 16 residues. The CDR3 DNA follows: TGTGCCTGGAGTGTATCCTGGGGGGTTGGGAACACTGAAGCTTTCTTT. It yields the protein CAWSVSWGVGNTEAFF.

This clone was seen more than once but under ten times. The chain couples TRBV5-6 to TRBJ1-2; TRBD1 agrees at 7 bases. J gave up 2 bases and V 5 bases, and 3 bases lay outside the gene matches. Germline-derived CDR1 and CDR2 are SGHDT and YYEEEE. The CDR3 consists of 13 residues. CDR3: CASRLQGNYGYTF. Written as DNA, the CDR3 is TGTGCCAGCAGGTTACAGGGGAACTATGGCTACACCTTC.

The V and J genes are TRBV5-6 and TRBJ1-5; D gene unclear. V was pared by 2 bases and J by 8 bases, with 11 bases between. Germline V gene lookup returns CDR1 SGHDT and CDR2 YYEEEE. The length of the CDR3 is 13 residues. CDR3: CASSFNGVEPQHF. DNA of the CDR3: TGTGCCAGCAGCTTTAACGGAGTCGAGCCCCAGCATTTT.

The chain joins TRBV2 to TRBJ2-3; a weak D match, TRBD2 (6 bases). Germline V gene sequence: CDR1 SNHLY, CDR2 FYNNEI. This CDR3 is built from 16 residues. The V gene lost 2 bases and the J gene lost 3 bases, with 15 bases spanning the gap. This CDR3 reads CASSESPSGGTDTQYF. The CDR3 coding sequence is TGTGCCAGCAGTGAAAGCCCCTCCGGGGGAACAGATACGCAGTATTTT.

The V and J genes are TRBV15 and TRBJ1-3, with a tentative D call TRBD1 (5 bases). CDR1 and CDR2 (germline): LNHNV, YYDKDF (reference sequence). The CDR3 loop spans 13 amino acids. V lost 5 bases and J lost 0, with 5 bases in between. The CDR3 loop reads CATSDSSGNTIYF. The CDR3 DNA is TGTGCCACCAGCGACAGCTCTGGAAACACCATATATTTT.

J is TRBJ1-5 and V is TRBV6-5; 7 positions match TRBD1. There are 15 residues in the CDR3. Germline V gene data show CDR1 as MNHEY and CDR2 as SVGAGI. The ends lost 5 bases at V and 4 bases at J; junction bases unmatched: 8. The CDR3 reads CASSLNRGTNQPQHF. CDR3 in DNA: TGTGCCAGCAGTCTAAACAGGGGAACAAATCAGCCCCAGCATTTT.

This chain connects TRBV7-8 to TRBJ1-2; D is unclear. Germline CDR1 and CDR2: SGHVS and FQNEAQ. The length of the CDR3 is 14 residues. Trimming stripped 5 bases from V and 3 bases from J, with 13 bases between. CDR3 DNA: TGTGCCAGCAGCGCCAAAACAACCCACTATGGCTACACCTTC. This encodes CASSAKTTHYGYTF.

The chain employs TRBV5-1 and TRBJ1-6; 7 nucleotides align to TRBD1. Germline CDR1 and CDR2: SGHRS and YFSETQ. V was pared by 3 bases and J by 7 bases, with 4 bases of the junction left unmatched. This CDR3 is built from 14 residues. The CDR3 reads CASSWGTENSPLHF. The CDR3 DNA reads TGCGCCAGCAGCTGGGGGACAGAAAATTCACCCCTCCACTTT.

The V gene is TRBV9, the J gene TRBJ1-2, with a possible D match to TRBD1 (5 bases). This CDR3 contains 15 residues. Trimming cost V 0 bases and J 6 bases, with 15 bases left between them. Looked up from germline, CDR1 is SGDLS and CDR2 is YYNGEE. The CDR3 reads CASSVDRGAYNGYTF. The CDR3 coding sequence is TGTGCCAGCAGCGTAGACCGCGGGGCCTATAATGGCTACACCTTC.

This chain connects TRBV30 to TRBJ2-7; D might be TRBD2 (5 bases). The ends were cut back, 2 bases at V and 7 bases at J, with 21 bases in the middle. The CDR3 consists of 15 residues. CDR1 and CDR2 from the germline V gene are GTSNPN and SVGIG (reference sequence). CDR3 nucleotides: TGTGCCTGGAGTCCTCCGGGATTAATCCCCCGTGAGCAGTACTTC. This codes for CAWSPPGLIPREQYF. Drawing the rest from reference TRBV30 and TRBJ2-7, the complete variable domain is SQTIHQWPATLVQPVGSPLSLECTVEGTSNPNLYWYRQAAGRGLQLLFYSVGIGQISSEVPQNLSASRPQDRQFILSSKKLLLSDSGFYLCAWSPPGLIPREQYFGPGTRLTVT.

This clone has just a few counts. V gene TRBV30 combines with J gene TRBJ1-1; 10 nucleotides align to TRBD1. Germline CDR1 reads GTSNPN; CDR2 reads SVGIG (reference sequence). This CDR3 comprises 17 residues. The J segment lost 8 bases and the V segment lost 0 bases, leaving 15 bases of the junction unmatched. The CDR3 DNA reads TGTGCCTGGAGTGTACTTAAGACGGGACAGGGGTACGTGGAAGCTTTCTTT. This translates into CAWSVLKTGQGYVEAFF.

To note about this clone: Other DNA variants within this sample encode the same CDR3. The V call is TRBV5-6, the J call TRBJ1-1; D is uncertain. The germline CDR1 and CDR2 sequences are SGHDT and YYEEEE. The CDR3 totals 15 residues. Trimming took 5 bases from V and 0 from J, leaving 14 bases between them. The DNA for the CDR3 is TGTGCCAGCAGTTTTGCGGGTTACGTGAACACTGAAGCTTTCTTT. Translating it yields CASSFAGYVNTEAFF.

CDR3 nucleotide sequence: TGTGCCCCGCGGTGGACTAGCGGGAGATACTACAATGAGCAGTTCTTC. It specifies CAPRWTSGRYYNEQFF. The J gene is TRBJ2-1, the V gene TRBV12-2; the table assigns TRBD2, which was not confirmed against the DNA. TRBV12-2 is flagged as a pseudogene. The CDR3 runs to 16 residues.